These 15 T cell receptor beta chains originate from one sample sequenced in a study of CD8 T cells in Susac syndrome. Reverse transcription of about 0.5 to 1 ug RNA used random hexamers. TCRdb reanalysed the immunoSEQ multiplex PCR reads using MiXCR and keeps one entry per CDR3 protein. The sample contains approximately 180,000 distinct CDR3 sequences, about 91% of which appear only once. Sequences were obtained from CD4+ T cells from PBMCs. The receptors shown here come from a human donor with Susac syndrome.

The rearrangement links TRBV5-4 to TRBJ2-3, with 9 bases matching TRBD1. J was trimmed by 6 bases and V by 0 bases; bases with no gene match: 11. CDR1 and CDR2 (germline): SGHNT, YYREEE (reference sequence). The CDR3 sequence is 17 residues long. This chain's CDR3 is CASSLEGAGTGMDTQYF. In nucleotides, the CDR3 is TGTGCCAGCAGCTTGGAGGGGGCCGGGACAGGGATGGATACGCAGTATTTT.

The rearrangement links TRBV15 to TRBJ1-2; D gene unclear. CDR1 and CDR2 (germline): LNHNV, YYDKDF (reference sequence). The length of the CDR3 is 13 residues. Trimming left V 5 bases short and J 4 bases short, with 11 bases between. CDR3 bases: TGTGCCACCAGCGGGGATTCTGTCTATGGCTACACCTTC. Amino acid sequence: CATSGDSVYGYTF.

In nucleotides, the CDR3 is TGTGCCAGCAGTCCATCCGGGTCCTTTGAAGGTGAATACTTC. Its translation: CASSPSGSFEGEYF. This chain links TRBV11-2 with TRBJ2-5; no firm D call. Trimming removed 6 bases from V and 14 bases from J, with 25 bases in between. Germline loops: CDR1 SGHAT, CDR2 FQNNGV. The CDR3 covers 14 residues.

The J gene is TRBJ2-2, the V gene TRBV6-5; D is ambiguous. The V end lost 6 bases, the J end lost 4 bases, and 6 bases lay between the germline ends. CDR1 is MNHEY and CDR2 is SVGAGI in the germline V gene. The CDR3 is 12 residues long. CDR3 amino acids: CASRFGTGELFF. CDR3 nucleotide sequence: TGTGCCAGCAGGTTCGGCACCGGGGAGCTGTTTTTT.

The chain links TRBV19 to TRBJ1-1; D might be TRBD1 (5 bases). In germline, CDR1 is LNHDA, CDR2 SQIVND (reference sequence). Trimming removed 4 bases at V and 2 bases at J, with 14 bases between. The CDR3 consists of 15 residues. CDR3 sequence reads: CASSKGKTGNTEAFF. The CDR3 DNA sequence: TGTGCCAGTAGTAAGGGGAAAACTGGTAACACTGAAGCTTTCTTT.

The gene calls are TRBV27 and TRBJ1-3; TRBD1 is a possible D gene (5 bases). The CDR3 is made up of 15 amino acids. The ends were cut back, 7 bases at V and 2 bases at J, with 15 bases in the middle. Looked up from germline, CDR1 is MNHEY and CDR2 is SMNVEV (reference sequence). The CDR3 DNA is TGTGCCAGCAAGGCTCAGGGTCTAGCTGGAAACACCATATATTTT. Translating gives CASKAQGLAGNTIYF.

Concerning this clonotype: At one of its ends the junction is not consistent with the germline gene, which may arise from a read error. The chain combines TRBV29-1 with TRBJ1-4, with 7 positions matching TRBD1. Looked up from germline, CDR1 is SQVTM and CDR2 is ANQGSEA. The CDR3 loop spans 14 amino acids. In nucleotides, the CDR3 is TGCAGCGTGGAAGACAGGGCTTTAGGCGAAAAACTGTTTTTT. It yields the protein CSVEDRALGEKLFF.

This clonotype was counted a single time. This chain connects TRBV18 to TRBJ2-7, with 8 nucleotides matching TRBD1. V lost 5 bases, J lost 6 bases, and 6 bases stayed unmatched. The V gene's germline CDR1 is KGHSH and CDR2 LQKENI. This CDR3 spans 13 amino acids. This CDR3 reads CASSSQGDGEQYF. The CDR3 coding sequence is TGTGCCAGCTCATCACAGGGGGATGGCGAGCAGTACTTC.

This clonotype was seen more than once but under ten times. The V call is TRBV12-3 or TRBV12-4, the J call TRBJ2-2; D gene ambiguous. This CDR3 is 12 amino acids long. Trimming pared 4 bases from V and 3 bases from J, leaving 3 bases between. The CDR3 loop reads CASSSYTGELFF. The CDR3 bases are TGTGCCAGCAGTTCCTACACCGGGGAGCTGTTTTTT.

This clonotype was seen once. This rearrangement joins TRBV5-6 to TRBJ2-6; no reliable D call. The ends were cut back, 1 base at V and 2 bases at J, with 7 bases in the middle. Germline loops: CDR1 SGHDT, CDR2 YYEEEE. CDR3 size: 15 residues. The CDR3 nucleotides are TGTGCCAGCAGCTTGTGGTCAGCTGGGGCCAACGTCCTGACTTTC. Translated, it gives CASSLWSAGANVLTF.

V usage is TRBV6-6 and J usage is TRBJ1-3; possible D gene TRBD1, 6 bases. With 5 bases removed from V and 3 bases from J, the gap between germline ends came to 14 bases. This CDR3 is 15 amino acids long. CDR1 MNHNY and CDR2 SVGAGI come from the germline V gene (reference sequence). The CDR3 DNA reads as TGTGCCAGCAGTGCCGACAGGTCGGGTGGAAACACCATATATTTT. It is translated as CASSADRSGGNTIYF.

V and J are TRBV20-1 and TRBJ2-4; 7 positions agree with TRBD2. CDR1 is DFQATT and CDR2 is SNEGSKA in the germline V gene (reference sequence). The CDR3 runs to 16 residues. The V and J ends lost 6 bases and 0 bases, in that order; junction bases with no gene match: 11. CDR3 amino acids: CSALDSGGLAKNIQYF. Written as DNA, the CDR3 is TGCAGTGCATTAGATTCGGGGGGACTAGCCAAAAACATTCAGTACTTC.

The V and J genes are TRBV19 and TRBJ2-5, with 7 bases lining up with TRBD1. V lost 11 bases to trimming and J lost 2 bases; unmatched junction nucleotides: 8. Germline values: CDR1 LNHDA, CDR2 SQIVND (reference sequence). CDR3 length: 13 amino acids. The CDR3 DNA follows: TGTGCCTCTTCCACGGGACAGCAAGAGACCCAGTACTTC. Encoded protein: CASSTGQQETQYF.

This chain uses TRBV6-1 with TRBJ1-2; TRBD1 matches 10 bases. J lost 6 bases, V lost 7 bases, and 14 bases had no gene match. From germline, CDR1 is MNHNS and CDR2 SASEGT. The CDR3 extends over 16 amino acids. The CDR3 region has the DNA TGTGCCAGCAATACCGGGACAGGGGCTGGGCTAGATGGCTACACCTTC. Protein sequence: CASNTGTGAGLDGYTF.

This clonotype was found once. The rearrangement uses TRBV29-1 and TRBJ1-5, with a possible D match to TRBD1 (6 bases). This CDR3 contains 15 residues. The germline V gene encodes CDR1 SQVTM and CDR2 ANQGSEA. Trimming cost V 4 bases and J 2 bases, with 15 bases left between them. The CDR3 loop reads CSVATQGLGNQPQHF. In DNA, the CDR3 is TGCAGCGTTGCGACACAGGGCCTAGGCAATCAGCCCCAGCATTTT. Looking up the rest from reference TRBV29-1 and TRBJ1-5 gives the full variable domain: SAVISQKPSRDICQRGTSLTIQCQVDSQVTMMFWYRQQPGQSLTLIATANQGSEATYESGFVIDKFPISRPNLTFSTLTVSNMSPEDSSIYLCSVATQGLGNQPQHFGDGTRLSIL.